This entry concerns a single T cell receptor (beta chain). Its antigen is currently unknown. This sample was included in a study of blood T cells in healthy people across ages. Notes on the study in general: It was found that TCR beta diversity correlated strongly with the percentage of naive T cells.

V lost 1 base and J lost 7, with 13 bases in between. The CDR3 totals 15 residues. The germline V gene has CDR1 SGHTA and CDR2 FQGNSA. For the second PCR, which ran for about 6 to 12 cycles, a sample-barcoded 5' primer and a J-beta primer mix were used. Carrying 12 random nucleotides, a template-switch adaptor labeled each individual cDNA molecule. TCRdb recomputed calls from the 5' RACE reads with MiXCR, one row per CDR3 protein. The data show roughly 1.7 million distinct CDR3 sequences, roughly a third seen once. All donors came from Russia, were Caucasian and healthy, and spanned ages about 6 to 90.

Sequencing was carried out using blood. The clonotype originates from a woman aged 25 to 45 in good health. This chain uses TRBV7-2 with TRBJ1-4, with D perhaps matching TRBD1 (5 bases). The CDR3 DNA sequence: TGTGCCAGCAGCTTAGAACCGGGCGGGGGTGAAAAACTGTTTTTT. Translation gives CASSLEPGGGEKLFF.